This paragraph reports one T cell receptor beta chain. This entry is derived from a study of spatial heterogeneity in lung cancer. Study-level information: Patients with untreated early-stage non-small cell lung cancer, numbering 72, were the donors.

TCRdb re-called the 5' RACE reads with MiXCR, one entry per CDR3 protein. The repertoire holds some 110,000 distinct CDR3 sequences, with more than 10% as singletons. Time point here: blood at routine non-recurrence follow-up after resection. No cell sorting; template was whole RNA from tumor, lung tissue or PBMC. Germline V CDR1 and CDR2: SEHNR, FQNEAQ (reference sequence). CDR3 length: 15 residues. The germline V and J ends were trimmed by 1 base and 8 bases, with 15 bases remaining between them. The sample here was PBMCs, taken at follow-up. The chain employs TRBV7-9 and TRBJ1-3; unclear D gene. The source of this sequence is a male donor with early-stage non-small cell lung cancer. CDR3 DNA sequence: TGTGCCAGCAGCTTAGGAAGTAATGCCGGGGACACCATATATTTT. Its protein product is CASSLGSNAGDTIYF.